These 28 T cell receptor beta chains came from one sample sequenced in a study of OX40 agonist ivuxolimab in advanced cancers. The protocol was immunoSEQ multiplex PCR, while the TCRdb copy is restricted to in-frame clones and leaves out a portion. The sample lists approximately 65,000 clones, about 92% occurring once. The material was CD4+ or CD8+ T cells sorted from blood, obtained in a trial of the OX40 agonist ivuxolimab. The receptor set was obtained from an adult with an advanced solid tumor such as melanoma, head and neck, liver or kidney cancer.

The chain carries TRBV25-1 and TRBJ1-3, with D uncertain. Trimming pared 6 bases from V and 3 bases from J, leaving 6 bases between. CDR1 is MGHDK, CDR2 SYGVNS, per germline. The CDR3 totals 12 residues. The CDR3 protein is CASRDFGNTIYF. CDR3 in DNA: TGTGCCAGCAGGGACTTTGGAAACACCATATATTTT.

The CDR3 nucleotides are TGTGCCAGCAGCCTCGGAAGCGAGCAGTACTTC. Translated: CASSLGSEQYF. This sequence joins TRBV6-1 and TRBJ2-7; the D is unclear. CDR3 length equals 11 residues. Deletions cut 6 bases from V and 6 bases from J, with 9 bases between. Germline CDR1 is MNHNS and CDR2 is SASEGT.

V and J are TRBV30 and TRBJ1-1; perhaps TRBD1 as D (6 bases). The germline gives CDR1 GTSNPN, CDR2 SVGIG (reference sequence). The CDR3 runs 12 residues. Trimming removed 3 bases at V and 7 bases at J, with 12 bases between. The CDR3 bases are TGTGCCTGGAGGCCAAGGGGGTTTGAAGCTTTCTTT. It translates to CAWRPRGFEAFF.

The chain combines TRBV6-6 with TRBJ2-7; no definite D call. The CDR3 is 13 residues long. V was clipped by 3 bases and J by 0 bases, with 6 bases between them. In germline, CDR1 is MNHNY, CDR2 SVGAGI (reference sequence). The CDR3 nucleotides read TGTGCCAGCAGTTATAAGGGCTCCTACGAGCAGTACTTC. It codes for CASSYKGSYEQYF.

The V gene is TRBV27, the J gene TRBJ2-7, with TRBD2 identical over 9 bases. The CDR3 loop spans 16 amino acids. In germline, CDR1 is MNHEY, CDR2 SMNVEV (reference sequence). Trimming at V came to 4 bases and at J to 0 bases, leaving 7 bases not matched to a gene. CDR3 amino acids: CASSSGLATYSYEQYF. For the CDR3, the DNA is TGTGCCAGCAGTTCAGGACTAGCGACTTACTCCTACGAGCAGTACTTC.

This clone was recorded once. CDR3 nucleotide sequence: TGTGCCAGCAGCAGTCCCCGTAACGGGGGGAGGGACTATGGCTACACCTTC. Its translation is CASSSPRNGGRDYGYTF. V and J are TRBV21-1 and TRBJ1-2. TRBV21-1 constitutes a pseudogene. The CDR3 has 17 amino acids.

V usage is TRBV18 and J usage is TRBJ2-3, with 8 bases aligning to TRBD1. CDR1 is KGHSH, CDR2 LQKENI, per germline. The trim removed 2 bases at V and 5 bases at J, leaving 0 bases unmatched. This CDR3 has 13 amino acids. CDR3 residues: CASSPTGGDTQYF. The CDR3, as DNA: TGTGCCAGCTCACCAACAGGGGGAGATACGCAGTATTTT.

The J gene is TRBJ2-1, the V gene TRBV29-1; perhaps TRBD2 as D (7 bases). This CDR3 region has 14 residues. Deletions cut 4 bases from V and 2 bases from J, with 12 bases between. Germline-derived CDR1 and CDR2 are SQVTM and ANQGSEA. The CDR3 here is CSVGGGATYNEQFF. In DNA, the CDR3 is TGCAGCGTTGGAGGGGGGGCTACCTACAATGAGCAGTTCTTC.

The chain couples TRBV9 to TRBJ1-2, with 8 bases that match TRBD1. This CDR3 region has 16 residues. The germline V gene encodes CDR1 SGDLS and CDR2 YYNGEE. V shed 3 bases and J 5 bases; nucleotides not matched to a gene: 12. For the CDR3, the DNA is TGTGCCAGCAGCGCTGGGGGGACAGGCACAGGTTATGGCTACACCTTC. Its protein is CASSAGGTGTGYGYTF.

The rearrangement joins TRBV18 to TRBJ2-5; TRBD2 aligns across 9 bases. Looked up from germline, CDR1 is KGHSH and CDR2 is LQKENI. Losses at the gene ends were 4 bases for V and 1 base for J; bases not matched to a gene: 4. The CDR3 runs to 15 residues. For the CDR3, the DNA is TGTGCCAGCTCACGGGTAGCGGGGGTCCAAGAGACCCAGTACTTC. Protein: CASSRVAGVQETQYF.

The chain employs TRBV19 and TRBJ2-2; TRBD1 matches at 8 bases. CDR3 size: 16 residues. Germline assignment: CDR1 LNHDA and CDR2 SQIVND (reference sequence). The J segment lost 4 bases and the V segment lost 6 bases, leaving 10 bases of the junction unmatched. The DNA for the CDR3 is TGTGCCAGTAGGCGCGCCGACAGGGGTTTCACCGGGGAGCTGTTTTTT. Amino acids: CASRRADRGFTGELFF. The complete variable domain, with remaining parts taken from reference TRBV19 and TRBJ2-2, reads DGGITQSPKYLFRKEGQNVTLSCEQNLNHDAMYWYRQDPGQGLRLIYYSQIVNDFQKGDIAEGYSVSREKKESFPLTVTSAQKNPTAFYLCASRRADRGFTGELFFGEGSRLTVL.

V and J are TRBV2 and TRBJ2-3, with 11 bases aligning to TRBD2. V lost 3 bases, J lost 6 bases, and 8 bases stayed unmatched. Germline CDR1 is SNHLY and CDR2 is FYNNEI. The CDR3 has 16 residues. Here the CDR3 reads CASSELAGGGTDTQYF. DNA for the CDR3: TGTGCCAGCAGTGAGCTAGCGGGGGGAGGTACGGATACGCAGTATTTT.

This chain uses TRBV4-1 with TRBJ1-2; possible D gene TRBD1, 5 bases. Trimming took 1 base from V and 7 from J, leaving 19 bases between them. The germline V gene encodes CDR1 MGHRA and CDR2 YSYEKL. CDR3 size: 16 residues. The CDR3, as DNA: TGCGCCAGCAGCCAAGTCCAACGGGGGGTTAAAGGTGGCTACACCTTC. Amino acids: CASSQVQRGVKGGYTF.

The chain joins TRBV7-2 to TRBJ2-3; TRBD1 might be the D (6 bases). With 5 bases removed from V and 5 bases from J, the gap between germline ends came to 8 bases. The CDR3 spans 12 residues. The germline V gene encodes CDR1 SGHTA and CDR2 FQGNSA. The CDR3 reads CASSPQGDTQYF. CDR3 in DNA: TGTGCCAGCAGCCCACAGGGAGATACGCAGTATTTT. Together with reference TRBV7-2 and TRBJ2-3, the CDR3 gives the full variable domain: GAGVSQSPSNKVTEKGKDVELRCDPISGHTALYWYRQSLGQGLEFLIYFQGNSAPDKSGLPSDRFSAERTGGSVSTLTIQRTQQEDSAVYLCASSPQGDTQYFGPGTRLTVL.

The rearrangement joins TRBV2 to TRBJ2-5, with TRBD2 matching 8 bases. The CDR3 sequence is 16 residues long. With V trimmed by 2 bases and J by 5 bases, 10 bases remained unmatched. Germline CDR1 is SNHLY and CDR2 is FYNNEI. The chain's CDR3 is CASSETGGRSAETQYF. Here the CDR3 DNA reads TGTGCCAGCAGTGAAACGGGGGGGCGCAGCGCGGAGACCCAGTACTTC. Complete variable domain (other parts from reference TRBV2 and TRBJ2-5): EPEVTQTPSHQVTQMGQEVILRCVPISNHLYFYWYRQILGQKVEFLVSFYNNEISEKSEIFDDQFSVERPDGSNFTLKIRSTKLEDSAMYFCASSETGGRSAETQYFGPGTRLLVL.

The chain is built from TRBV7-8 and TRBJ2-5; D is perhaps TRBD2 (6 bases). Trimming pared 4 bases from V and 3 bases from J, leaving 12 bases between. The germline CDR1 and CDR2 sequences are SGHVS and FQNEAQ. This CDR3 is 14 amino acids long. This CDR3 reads CASSSAWGEETQYF. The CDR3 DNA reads TGTGCCAGCAGCTCGGCGTGGGGGGAAGAGACCCAGTACTTC.

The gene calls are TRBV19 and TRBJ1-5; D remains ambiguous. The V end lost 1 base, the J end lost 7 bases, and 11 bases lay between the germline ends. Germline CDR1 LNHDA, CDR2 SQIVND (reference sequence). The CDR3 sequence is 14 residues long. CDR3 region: CASSIGWAGQPQHF. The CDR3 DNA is TGTGCCAGTAGTATAGGTTGGGCGGGGCAGCCCCAGCATTTT.

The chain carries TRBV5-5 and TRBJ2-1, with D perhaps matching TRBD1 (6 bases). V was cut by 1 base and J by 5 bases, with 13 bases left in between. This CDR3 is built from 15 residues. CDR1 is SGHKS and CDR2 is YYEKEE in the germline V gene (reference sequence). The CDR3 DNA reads TGTGCCAGCAGCTTGTCCGGGACACGGAACAATGAGCAGTTCTTC. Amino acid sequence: CASSLSGTRNNEQFF. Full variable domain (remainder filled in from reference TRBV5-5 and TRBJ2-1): DAGVTQSPTHLIKTRGQQVTLRCSPISGHKSVSWYQQVLGQGPQFIFQYYEKEERGRGNFPDRFSARQFPNYSSELNVNALLLGDSALYLCASSLSGTRNNEQFFGPGTRLTVL.

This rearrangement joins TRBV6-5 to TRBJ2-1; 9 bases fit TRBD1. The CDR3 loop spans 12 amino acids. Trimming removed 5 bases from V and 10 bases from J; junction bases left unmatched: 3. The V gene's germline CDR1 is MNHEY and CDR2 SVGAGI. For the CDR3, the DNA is TGTGCCAGCAGTAAGGGGACAGGGGAGCAGTTCTTC. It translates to CASSKGTGEQFF.

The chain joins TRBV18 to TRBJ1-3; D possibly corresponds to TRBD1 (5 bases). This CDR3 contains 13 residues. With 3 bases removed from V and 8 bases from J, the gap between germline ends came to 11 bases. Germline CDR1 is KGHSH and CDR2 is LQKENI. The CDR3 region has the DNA TGTGCCAGCTCACCCAGGGTTGTGGACACCATATATTTT. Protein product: CASSPRVVDTIYF.

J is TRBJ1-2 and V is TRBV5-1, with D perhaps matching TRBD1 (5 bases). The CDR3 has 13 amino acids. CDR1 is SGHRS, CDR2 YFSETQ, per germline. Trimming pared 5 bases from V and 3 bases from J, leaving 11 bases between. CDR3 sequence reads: CASSDQGDYGYTF. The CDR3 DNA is TGCGCCAGCAGTGATCAGGGTGACTATGGCTACACCTTC.

The CDR3 loop is CASSYPRGGYNEQFF. The CDR3 DNA reads TGTGCCAGCAGTTACCCCCGGGGAGGGTACAATGAGCAGTTCTTC. This chain uses TRBV6-6 with TRBJ2-1; 7 bases are a match to TRBD2. The junction had 5 bases not matched to a gene; V was cut back by 2 bases and J by 4 bases. Germline CDR1 and CDR2: MNHNY and SVGAGI (reference sequence). The CDR3 is made up of 15 amino acids.

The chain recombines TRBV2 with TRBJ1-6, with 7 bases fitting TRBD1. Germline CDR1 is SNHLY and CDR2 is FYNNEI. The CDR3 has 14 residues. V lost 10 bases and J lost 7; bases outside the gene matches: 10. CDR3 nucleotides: TGTGCCACCATGACAGGGTCGGGCAATTCACCCCTCCACTTT. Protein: CATMTGSGNSPLHF.

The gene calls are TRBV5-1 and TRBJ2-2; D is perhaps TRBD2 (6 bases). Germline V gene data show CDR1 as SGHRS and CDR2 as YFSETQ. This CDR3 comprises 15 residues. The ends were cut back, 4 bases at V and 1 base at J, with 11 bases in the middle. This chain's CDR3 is CASSPTSLNTGELFF. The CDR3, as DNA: TGCGCCAGCAGCCCTACTAGCCTGAACACCGGGGAGCTGTTTTTT.

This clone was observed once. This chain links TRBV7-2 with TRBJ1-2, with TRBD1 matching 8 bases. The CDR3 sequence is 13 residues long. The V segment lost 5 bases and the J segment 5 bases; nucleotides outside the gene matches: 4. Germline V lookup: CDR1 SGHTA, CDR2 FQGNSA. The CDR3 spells CASSETGAYGYTF. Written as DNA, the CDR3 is TGTGCCAGCAGCGAGACAGGGGCGTATGGCTACACCTTC.

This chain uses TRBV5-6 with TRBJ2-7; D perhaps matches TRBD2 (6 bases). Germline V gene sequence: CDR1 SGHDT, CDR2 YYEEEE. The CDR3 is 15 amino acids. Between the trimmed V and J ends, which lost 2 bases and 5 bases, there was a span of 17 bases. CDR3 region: CASSLGGARIHEQYF. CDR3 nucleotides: TGTGCCAGCAGCTTAGGAGGGGCGAGGATCCACGAGCAGTACTTC.

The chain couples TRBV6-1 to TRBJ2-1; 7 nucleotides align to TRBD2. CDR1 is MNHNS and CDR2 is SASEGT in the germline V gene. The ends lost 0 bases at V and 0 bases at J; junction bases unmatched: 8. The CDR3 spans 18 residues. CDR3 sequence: CASSEARVAGSSYNEQFF. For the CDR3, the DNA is TGTGCCAGCAGTGAAGCGCGAGTAGCGGGTAGCTCCTACAATGAGCAGTTCTTC.

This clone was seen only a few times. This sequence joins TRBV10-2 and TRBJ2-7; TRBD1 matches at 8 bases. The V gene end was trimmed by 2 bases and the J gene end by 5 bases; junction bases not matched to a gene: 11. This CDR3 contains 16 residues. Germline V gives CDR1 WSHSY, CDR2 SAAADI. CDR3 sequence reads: CASSEPRTGLGNEQYF. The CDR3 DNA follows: TGCGCCAGCAGTGAGCCAAGGACAGGGTTAGGTAACGAGCAGTACTTC.